This TCR beta chain was obtained from a study of GPR56 and killer-like receptors on CD4 memory cells (dated by TCRdb to about 2019). Notes on the research overall: The study proposed that the stepwise gain of KLRB1, KLRG1, GPR56 and finally KLRF1 marks human CD4+ memory T-cell differentiation and cytokine production potential. Healthy blood donors in the study were described as age-matched to the liver disease patients, whose median age was about 68 years.

Before TCRbeta sequencing, fluorescence-activated cell sorting was used to enrich five KLR/GPR56-defined CD4+ populations. TCRbeta repertoires of five CD4+ T-cell subsets defined by KLRB1, KLRG1, GPR56 and KLRF1 expression were sequenced to test a linear memory differentiation pathway. TCR-sequenced cells came from peripheral blood of healthy control individuals, reported as five donors in the TCRbeta analysis figure. The researchers collected heparinized peripheral blood and processed every sample within one hour of retrieval. To isolate peripheral blood mononuclear cells, blood was diluted 1:2 in PBS and put through Biocoll density gradient centrifugation at room temperature. Before flow sorting, CD4+ T cells were enriched from freshly isolated PBMCs by magnetic sorting with anti-CD4 MicroBeads. A BD FACSAria II was used to sort CD4+ T cells enriched from PBMCs of healthy donors according to marker expression. For surface staining, the researchers used Miltenyi Biotec antibodies: anti-KLRB1 clone 191B8, anti-KLRF1 clone 4A4.D10 and anti-KLRG1 clone REA261.

Based on frequency, this clonotype is considered medium-sized (0.01 to 0.1%); no count was recorded. It has no known antigen specificity. Sequences MNHEY (CDR1) and SVGAGI (CDR2) are obtained from the germline V gene. The CDR3 numbers 13 residues from cysteine through phenylalanine. No DNA sequence is on record. Broader findings and caveats from the paper: Diversity and similarity analyses were restricted to the 100 most expanded clones per population rather than full repertoires. Overlap of TCR repertoires was especially pronounced between late populations 4 and 5, and partly extended to population 3. Low clonal frequency was observed in the marker-negative population, and a progressive increase in clonal frequency, with a corresponding decrease in TCRbeta diversity, was observed along the proposed pathway. The clones that dominated late populations 4 and 5 were also present in early populations 1 and 2, and the authors interpreted this finding as evidence for linear differentiation.

Instrument on record: Illumina HiSeq 2500. To build sequencing libraries, a previously published PCR protocol was used to amplify the recombined TCRbeta locus. Processing in the source paper ran as follows. Reads whose average quality score was below 30 were removed, and the reads that remained were processed with IMSEQ. Each clonotype was defined by Vbeta gene, Jbeta gene and CDR3 amino acid sequence. Repertoire overlap between populations was quantified with the Morisita-Horn index computed on the top 100 expanded clones. Renyi diversity profiles, calculated on the top 100 expanded clones, were used to assess clonal diversity. The reads went through TCRdb reprocessing, and each CDR3 protein sequence gets one entry with no DNA. It is TCRdb's table, rather than the study itself, that gives the V and J calls and clone size. The sample's clone listing holds over 2,000 distinct CDR3 sequences. The ten top clones hold 5.2% of the sample.

The sample comprised memory CD4+ T cells from blood. The sequence joins TRBV6-5 to TRBJ1-4; TCRdb's D call, TRBD1, is unchecked because there is no DNA. This clonotype was sampled from a human donor in good health. The CDR3 protein sequence reads: CASSSGDNEKLFF.